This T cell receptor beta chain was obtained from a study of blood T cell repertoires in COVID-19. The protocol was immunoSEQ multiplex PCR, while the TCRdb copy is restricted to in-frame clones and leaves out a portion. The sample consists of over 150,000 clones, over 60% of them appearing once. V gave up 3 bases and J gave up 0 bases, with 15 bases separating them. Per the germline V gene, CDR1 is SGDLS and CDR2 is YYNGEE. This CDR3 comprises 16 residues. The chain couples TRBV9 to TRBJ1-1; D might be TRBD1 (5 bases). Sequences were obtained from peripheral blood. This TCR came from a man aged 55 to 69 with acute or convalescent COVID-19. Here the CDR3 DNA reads TGTGCCAGCAGCGCAATTGCCAGGGTCATGAACACTGAAGCTTTCTTT. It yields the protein CASSAIARVMNTEAFF. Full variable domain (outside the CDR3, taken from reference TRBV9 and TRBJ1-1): DSGVTQTPKHLITATGQRVTLRCSPRSGDLSVYWYQQSLDQGLQFLIQYYNGEERAKGNILERFSAQQFPDLHSELNLSSLELGDSALYFCASSAIARVMNTEAFFGQGTRLTVV.